This TCR beta chain was retrieved from a study of blood T cell repertoires in COVID-19. Per the authors' pipeline: For nucleated cells, counts were estimated from reference gene primer amplification. TCRdb's copy holds only in-frame clones and misses some; the assay was immunoSEQ multiplex PCR. V and J calls and clone size are given by that table; D and trimming were obtained from the DNA. The repertoire has over 100,000 clones, 60% to 85% of them found once; the top ten carry 4% to 5.5%. The sample holds a few counts of this clone. Sequencing used peripheral blood. This clonotype was sampled from a human donor in a cohort sampled during active or convalescent COVID-19.

CDR3 sequence reads: CASSLAGPGGSQPQHF. Written as DNA, the CDR3 is TGTGCCAGCAGCTTAGCGGGGCCAGGGGGTTCTCAGCCCCAGCATTTT. The chain employs TRBV7-2 and TRBJ1-5, with 7 positions matching TRBD1. The CDR3 length is 16 residues. Germline loops: CDR1 SGHTA, CDR2 FQGNSA. J was trimmed by 6 bases and V by 0 bases; bases with no gene match: 8.